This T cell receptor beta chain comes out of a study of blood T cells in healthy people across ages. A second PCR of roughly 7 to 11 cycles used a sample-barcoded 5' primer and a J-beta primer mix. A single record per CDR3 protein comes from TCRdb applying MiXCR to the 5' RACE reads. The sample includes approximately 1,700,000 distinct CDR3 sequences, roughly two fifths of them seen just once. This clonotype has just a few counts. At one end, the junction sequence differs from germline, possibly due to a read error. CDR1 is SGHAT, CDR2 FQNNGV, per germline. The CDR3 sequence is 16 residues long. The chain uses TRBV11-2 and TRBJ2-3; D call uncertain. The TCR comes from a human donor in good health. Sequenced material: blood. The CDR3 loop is CANSPQSGTSTDTQYF. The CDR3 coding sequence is TGTGCCAACAGCCCTCAGTCGGGTACTAGCACAGATACGCAGTATTTT.